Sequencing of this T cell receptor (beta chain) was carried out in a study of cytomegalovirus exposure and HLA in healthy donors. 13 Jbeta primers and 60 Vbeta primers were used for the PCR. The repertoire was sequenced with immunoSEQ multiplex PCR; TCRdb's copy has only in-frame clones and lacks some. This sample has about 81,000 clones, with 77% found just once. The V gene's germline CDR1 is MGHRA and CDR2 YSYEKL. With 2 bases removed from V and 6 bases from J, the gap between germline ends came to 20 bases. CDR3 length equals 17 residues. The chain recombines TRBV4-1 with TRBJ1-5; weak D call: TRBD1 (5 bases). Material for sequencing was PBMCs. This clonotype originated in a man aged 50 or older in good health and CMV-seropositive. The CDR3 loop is CASSQYDVGRGVQPQHF. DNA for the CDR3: TGCGCCAGCAGCCAATACGATGTGGGGCGCGGGGTTCAGCCCCAGCATTTT.